One and the same sample provided the 4 T cell receptor beta chains below, sequenced in a study of siplizumab effects on memory and regulatory T cells. TCRdb's copy holds only in-frame clones and misses some; the assay was immunoSEQ multiplex PCR. This table has roughly 100,000 clones, more than 85% appearing once. The sequenced sample consisted of CD4+ T cells sorted from blood. These receptors all stem from a human donor in good health.

The gene calls are TRBV27 and TRBJ2-3, with 7 bases aligning to TRBD1. The J segment lost 4 bases and the V segment lost 4 bases, leaving 14 bases of the junction unmatched. The CDR3 has 17 residues. Germline lookup yields CDR1 MNHEY and CDR2 SMNVEV (reference sequence). The CDR3 region is CASSSPSTGSDADTQYF. CDR3 in DNA: TGTGCCAGCAGTTCCCCATCGACAGGGTCAGACGCAGATACGCAGTATTTT.

The chain joins TRBV7-6 to TRBJ2-7; D remains unclear. Germline V CDR1 and CDR2: SGHVS, FNYEAQ. The CDR3 is 12 residues long. V dropped 5 bases and J dropped 2 bases, with 7 bases sitting between them. The CDR3 loop reads CASSRGPYEQYF. CDR3 coding DNA: TGTGCCAGCAGCCGCGGACCCTACGAGCAGTACTTC.

The chain couples TRBV15 to TRBJ1-5, with D tentatively TRBD1 (6 bases). Germline values: CDR1 LNHNV, CDR2 YYDKDF (reference sequence). The V and J ends lost 1 base and 7 bases respectively, with 17 bases between them. The CDR3 covers 16 residues. Here the CDR3 DNA reads TGTGCCACCAGCAGAGGGATACAGGGACGGTTGCAGCCCCAGCATTTT. As protein: CATSRGIQGRLQPQHF. The variable domain in full, completed from reference TRBV15 and TRBJ1-5, reads DAMVIQNPRYQVTQFGKPVTLSCSQTLNHNVMYWYQQKSSQAPKLLFHYYDKDFNNEADTPDNFQSRRPNTSFCFLDIRSPGLGDTAMYLCATSRGIQGRLQPQHFGDGTRLSIL.

The chain combines TRBV27 with TRBJ2-3; 7 bases match TRBD2. The length of the CDR3 is 17 residues. Germline V gives CDR1 MNHEY, CDR2 SMNVEV (reference sequence). The ends lost 4 bases at V and 1 base at J; junction bases unmatched: 11. CDR3: CASSSGLGGSGTDTQYF. CDR3 DNA sequence: TGTGCCAGCAGTTCGGGTTTGGGCGGGAGTGGCACAGATACGCAGTATTTT.